Below, 3 T cell receptor beta chains from the same sample are listed, as sequenced in a study of identical twins. Using its own MiXCR run on the 5' RACE reads, TCRdb lists one record per CDR3 protein. The sample includes 450,000 to 600,000 distinct CDR3 sequences, more than 20% of them seen just once. A further study also used this sample, focusing on yellow fever vaccine responses in identical twins.

The sequencing input was CD4+ T cells sorted from blood. Every receptor here comes from a woman in her late teens or twenties in good health.

The V gene is TRBV11-2, the J gene TRBJ2-1; 9 bases are shared with TRBD1. CDR1 is SGHAT, CDR2 FQNNGV, per germline. V shed 5 bases, J shed 4 bases, and the junction held 6 bases outside the gene matches. The CDR3 has 15 residues. The CDR3 DNA follows: TGTGCCAGCAGCCCACTCGGGACAGGGTACAATGAGCAGTTCTTC. Its protein is CASSPLGTGYNEQFF.

V is TRBV28 and J is TRBJ2-1; tentatively, D is TRBD1 (6 bases). The CDR3 totals 13 residues. Per the germline V gene, CDR1 is MDHEN and CDR2 is SYDVKM. The V end was cut by 3 bases, the J end by 8 bases, with 11 bases between. The CDR3 nucleotides are TGTGCCAGCAGTTTCCCCGGGACATATGAGCAGTTCTTC. This gives the protein CASSFPGTYEQFF.

The sample holds many counts of this clonotype. The rearrangement joins TRBV4-2 to TRBJ2-5, with 7 bases fitting TRBD2. Trimming at V came to 5 bases and at J to 2 bases, leaving 5 bases not matched to a gene. The CDR3 is 14 residues long. Per the germline V gene, CDR1 is LGHNA and CDR2 is YNFKEQ. The CDR3 protein is CASSERGGQETQYF. Written as DNA, the CDR3 is TGTGCCAGCAGCGAACGGGGAGGGCAAGAGACCCAGTACTTC.